Below are 29 T cell receptor beta chains sequenced from a single sample in a study of blood T cells in healthy people across ages. For the second PCR, which ran for about 7 to 11 cycles, a sample-barcoded 5' primer and a J-beta primer mix were used. TCRdb ran MiXCR on the 5' RACE reads and lists one entry per CDR3 protein. The sample has 850,000 or so distinct CDR3 sequences, under 30% seen once. Sample: blood. These TCRs come from a woman of 80 years or more in good health.

A word on this clonotype: At one of its ends the junction is not consistent with the germline gene, which may arise from a read error. The chain has TRBV4-2 and TRBJ2-2; possible D gene TRBD1, 6 bases. Germline loops: CDR1 LGHNA, CDR2 YNFKEQ. This CDR3 contains 14 residues. The CDR3 spells CASSEETGLRGLFF. As DNA, the CDR3 is TGTGCCAGCAGCGAAGAGACTGGTCTCAGGGGGCTGTTTTTT.

J is TRBJ2-3 and V is TRBV11-2, with 12 bases that match TRBD2. Germline loops: CDR1 SGHAT, CDR2 FQNNGV. V was pared by 2 bases and J by 3 bases, with 9 bases of the junction left unmatched. CDR3 length equals 18 residues. The CDR3 reads CASSLQPSGGAFTDTQYF. CDR3 DNA: TGTGCCAGCAGCTTACAGCCTAGCGGGGGGGCCTTTACAGATACGCAGTATTTT.

This clonotype was counted ten times or more. The rearrangement uses TRBV28 and TRBJ2-3, with TRBD2 identical over 10 bases. The junction had 16 bases not matched to a gene; V was cut back by 10 bases and J by 0 bases. The CDR3 covers 18 residues. CDR1 and CDR2 from the germline V gene are MDHEN and SYDVKM. DNA of the CDR3: TGTGCCACCGCCTTCTGGACTAGCGGAGACTCTAGCACAGATACGCAGTATTTT. Protein: CATAFWTSGDSSTDTQYF.

Concerning this clonotype itself: This may be a read error: a much more frequent sequence differs by one nucleotide. The missing conserved phenylalanine or tryptophan at the end of this CDR3 makes a read error likely. The J gene is TRBJ2-2, the V gene TRBV15; D ambiguous. The CDR3 totals 15 residues. Trimming took off 5 bases at V and 1 base at J, with 11 bases between the two ends. The germline V gene encodes CDR1 LNHNV and CDR2 YYDKDF (reference sequence). The DNA of the CDR3 is TGTGCCACCAGCGCCCGAGGAGTGAACACCGGGGAGCTGTTTTGT. Translating gives CATSARGVNTGELFC.

This clonotype occurred many times. The V gene is TRBV6-2 or TRBV6-3, the J gene TRBJ2-3; D unresolved. V lost 2 bases and J 10 bases, leaving 10 bases between the germline ends. The CDR3 contains 12 residues. Per germline, CDR1 MNHEY and CDR2 SVGEGT. This CDR3 reads CASSYPGRAQYF. The CDR3 coding sequence is TGTGCCAGCAGTTACCCCGGAAGGGCGCAGTATTTT.

This clonotype was detected only a few times. The chain combines TRBV12-3 or TRBV12-4 with TRBJ2-3; 10 bases are shared with TRBD2. The CDR3 totals 16 residues. V shed 2 bases and J 4 bases; nucleotides not matched to a gene: 6. The CDR3 DNA reads TGTGCCAGCAGTTTACAAGCGGGGGGGAGCGCAGATACGCAGTATTTT. Translation gives CASSLQAGGSADTQYF.

This clonotype was counted at least ten times. CDR3 residues: CASSALKGPVYTQYF. CDR3 sequence (DNA): TGTGCCAGCAGCGCCCTAAAGGGCCCCGTCTATACGCAGTATTTT. The rearrangement uses TRBV7-6 and TRBJ2-3; D remains unclear. The CDR3 contains 15 residues. V was trimmed by 5 bases and J by 7 bases, leaving 19 bases between them. Germline CDR1 reads SGHVS; CDR2 reads FNYEAQ.

This clonotype was observed a handful of times. J is TRBJ2-1 and V is TRBV11-2; no clear D. The germline V and J ends were trimmed by 2 bases and 0 bases, with 11 bases remaining between them. CDR1 and CDR2 from the germline V gene are SGHAT and FQNNGV. The CDR3 spans 16 residues. Here the CDR3 reads CASSLLGPSSYNEQFF. For the CDR3, the DNA is TGTGCCAGCAGCTTACTCGGCCCGAGCTCCTACAATGAGCAGTTCTTC.

The chain employs TRBV6-5 and TRBJ2-5, with a tentative D call TRBD2 (6 bases). The V and J ends lost 0 bases and 5 bases respectively, with 19 bases between them. The germline gives CDR1 MNHEY, CDR2 SVGAGI. The CDR3 is 17 residues long. Written as DNA, the CDR3 is TGTGCCAGCAGTTACTCCGGAGCGCTAGCGAGAACGGAGACCCAGTACTTC. Encoded protein: CASSYSGALARTETQYF.

On this clonotype itself: Being one base from a much bigger clone, this may be a read error. This chain uses TRBV6-2 or TRBV6-3 with TRBJ2-3; D is possibly TRBD1 or TRBD2 (5 bases each). Looked up from germline, CDR1 is MNHEY and CDR2 is SVGEGT. The CDR3 length is 14 residues. CDR3 in amino acids: CASSPSRGPDAQYF. The CDR3, as DNA: TGTGCCAGCAGCCCCTCGAGGGGACCAGATGCGCAGTATTTT.

Comment on this clonotype: The conserved final phenylalanine or tryptophan is absent from the CDR3, which likely points to a read error. The chain combines TRBV11-2 with TRBJ1-6, with a tentative D call TRBD1 (6 bases). V was trimmed by 2 bases and J by 10 bases, leaving 18 bases between them. Germline V gene sequence: CDR1 SGHAT, CDR2 FQNNGV. This CDR3 region has 16 residues. CDR3 coding DNA: TGTGCCAGCAGCTTAAGCCCTAGGGGGACTCACTCACCCCTCCACTTG. Translated, it gives CASSLSPRGTHSPLHL.

The genes are TRBV4-3 and TRBJ1-1; TRBD1 matches at 10 bases. CDR1 is LGHNA, CDR2 YSLEER, per germline. V was clipped by 0 bases and J by 2 bases; unmatched bases: 6. The CDR3 totals 17 residues. The CDR3 region is CASSQDSRTGGNTEAFF. Written as DNA, the CDR3 is TGCGCCAGCAGCCAAGATTCGCGGACAGGGGGTAACACTGAAGCTTTCTTT.

The rearrangement uses TRBV12-3 or TRBV12-4 and TRBJ2-2; 7 nucleotides align to TRBD1. The CDR3 extends over 15 amino acids. The V gene end was trimmed by 5 bases and the J gene end by 6 bases; junction bases not matched to a gene: 9. CDR3 protein: CASSLHRGDAGELFF. The CDR3 DNA follows: TGTGCCAGCAGTCTTCACAGGGGTGACGCCGGGGAGCTGTTTTTT.

As for this clonotype: A read error may explain this, as a much larger clone is one base away. The CDR3 region has the DNA TGTGCCAGCAGCTCGGACACCAACAATAAGCAGTTCTTC. It yields the protein CASSSDTNNKQFF. The gene calls are TRBV7-9 and TRBJ2-1; the D gene is possibly TRBD1 (5 bases). The CDR3 is made up of 13 amino acids. Germline V gives CDR1 SEHNR, CDR2 FQNEAQ (reference sequence). Looking up the rest from reference TRBV7-9 and TRBJ2-1 gives the full variable domain: DTGVSQNPRHKITKRGQNVTFRCDPISEHNRLYWYRQTLGQGPEFLTYFQNEAQLEKSRLLSDRFSAERPKGSFSTLEIQRTEQGDSAMYLCASSSDTNNKQFFGPGTRLTVL.

This clonotype showed up many times. The CDR3 loop reads CSVEPAGSNYGYTF. The DNA for the CDR3 is TGCAGCGTTGAACCGGCAGGATCTAACTATGGCTACACCTTC. The V call is TRBV29-1, the J call TRBJ1-2; D is unclear. From germline, CDR1 is SQVTM and CDR2 ANQGSEA. Trimming cost V 2 bases and J 0 bases, with 10 bases left between them. The CDR3 spans 14 residues.

This clonotype was counted ten times or more. CDR3 protein: CATVGQASYEQYF. The DNA for the CDR3 is TGTGCCACTGTAGGACAGGCCTCCTACGAGCAGTACTTC. This chain links TRBV6-5 with TRBJ2-7, with 7 bases aligning to TRBD1. This CDR3 comprises 13 residues. CDR1 and CDR2 from the germline V gene are MNHEY and SVGAGI. V trimming: 10 bases; J trimming: 0 bases; junction bases outside the gene matches: 6.

The genes are TRBV4-2 and TRBJ2-7, with unresolved D. The V end lost 2 bases, the J end lost 0 bases, and 14 bases lay between the germline ends. This CDR3 contains 16 residues. Germline values: CDR1 LGHNA, CDR2 YNFKEQ. The CDR3 protein is CASSQPVTSNSYEQYF. DNA for the CDR3: TGTGCCAGCAGCCAACCGGTAACCAGCAACTCCTACGAGCAGTACTTC.

This clonotype was observed many times. V is TRBV20-1 and J is TRBJ2-5, with 7 positions matching TRBD1. Germline CDR1 is DFQATT and CDR2 is SNEGSKA (reference sequence). Trimming at V came to 6 bases and at J to 2 bases, leaving 9 bases not matched to a gene. The CDR3 runs to 14 residues. CDR3 residues: CSALGTESQETQYF. CDR3 bases: TGCAGTGCCCTCGGGACAGAGAGTCAAGAGACCCAGTACTTC.

This clonotype was counted at least ten times. The chain employs TRBV20-1 and TRBJ2-5; tentatively, D is TRBD2 (6 bases). The CDR3 totals 12 residues. From germline, CDR1 is DFQATT and CDR2 SNEGSKA (reference sequence). Trimming shortened V by 3 bases and J by 2 bases, and 7 bases separated the two germline ends. The chain's CDR3 is CSARRGQETQYF. DNA of the CDR3: TGCAGTGCTAGGCGGGGTCAAGAGACCCAGTACTTC.

This clonotype was found many times. The V gene is TRBV15, the J gene TRBJ2-3; D is ambiguous. The CDR3 runs to 13 residues. Trimming stripped 1 base from V and 12 bases from J, with 14 bases between. Germline V gene sequence: CDR1 LNHNV, CDR2 YYDKDF (reference sequence). The CDR3 nucleotides are TGTGCCACCAGCAGAGGCGAGGACGGTCTACAGTATTTT. It codes for CATSRGEDGLQYF.

This clonotype was seen only a few times. This chain joins TRBV6-5 and TRBJ1-1; D unclear. The CDR3 covers 14 residues. V shed 5 bases and J shed 3 bases, with 13 bases lying between them. Germline CDR1 MNHEY, CDR2 SVGAGI. CDR3 amino acids: CASSAPADYTEAFF. In DNA form, the CDR3 reads TGTGCCAGCAGTGCCCCCGCGGATTACACTGAAGCTTTCTTT.

J is TRBJ2-1 and V is TRBV20-1; either TRBD1 or TRBD2 may fit D (5 bases each). Per the germline V gene, CDR1 is DFQATT and CDR2 is SNEGSKA (reference sequence). V was cut by 3 bases and J by 0 bases, with 12 bases left in between. There are 15 residues in the CDR3. DNA for the CDR3: TGCAGTGCTAGTTGGGGACGAAGCTCCTACAATGAGCAGTTCTTC. Its translation: CSASWGRSSYNEQFF.

This clonotype was seen a few times. The chain combines TRBV28 with TRBJ2-5, with a possible D match to TRBD1 (6 bases). V was trimmed by 2 bases and J by 2 bases, leaving 9 bases between them. The germline CDR1 and CDR2 sequences are MDHEN and SYDVKM. The length of the CDR3 is 14 residues. The CDR3, as DNA: TGTGCCAGCAGTTTACCCAGGGGTCAAGAGACCCAGTACTTC. Residues: CASSLPRGQETQYF.

The chain carries TRBV5-1 and TRBJ1-4, with 8 bases aligning to TRBD1. Germline V gene sequence: CDR1 SGHRS, CDR2 YFSETQ. The CDR3 contains 15 residues. V shed 4 bases, J shed 5 bases, and the junction held 7 bases outside the gene matches. The CDR3 DNA sequence: TGCGCCAGCAGCACCGGACAGGGACGGAATGAAAAACTGTTTTTT. This translates into CASSTGQGRNEKLFF.

In this sample, this clonotype turned up many times. The chain couples TRBV14 to TRBJ2-5; TRBD1 agrees at 7 bases. Germline V lookup: CDR1 SGHDN, CDR2 FVKESK. This CDR3 is 19 amino acids long. Losses at the gene ends were 5 bases for V and 3 bases for J; bases not matched to a gene: 21. CDR3 amino acids: CASSEKAGPNRGREETQYF. The CDR3 nucleotides read TGTGCCAGCAGCGAGAAAGCAGGCCCTAACAGGGGAAGGGAAGAGACCCAGTACTTC.

This clonotype has at least ten counts. The gene calls are TRBV20-1 and TRBJ1-1; a weak D match, TRBD1 (6 bases). V was trimmed by 5 bases and J by 5 bases, leaving 15 bases between them. The CDR3 is 13 residues long. CDR1 and CDR2 from the germline V gene are DFQATT and SNEGSKA (reference sequence). The CDR3 region has the DNA TGCAGTGCTTACGACAGGTCGGCGACTGAAGCTTTCTTT. Its translation: CSAYDRSATEAFF.

The rearrangement uses TRBV5-1 and TRBJ2-5, with D perhaps matching TRBD2 (6 bases). Trimming stripped 4 bases from V and 5 bases from J, with 15 bases between. Germline values: CDR1 SGHRS, CDR2 YFSETQ. The CDR3 extends over 14 amino acids. CDR3 nucleotides: TGCGCCAGCAGCCCAGGCCCCGCGGGGGAGACCCAGTACTTC. It encodes CASSPGPAGETQYF.

To note about this clonotype: A single base separates this from a much larger clone, so it may be a read error. The chain recombines TRBV7-2 with TRBJ2-5; TRBD2 agrees at 7 bases. V trimming: 5 bases; J trimming: 3 bases; junction bases outside the gene matches: 18. CDR1 is SGHTA and CDR2 is FQGNSA in the germline V gene. This CDR3 has 18 amino acids. CDR3 sequence: CASSPRAGPGLQEETQYF. CDR3 nucleotide sequence: TGTGCCAGCAGCCCACGCGCGGGACCGGGACTACAGGAAGAGACCCAGTACTTC.

The sample holds a few counts of this clonotype. In DNA, the CDR3 is TGTGCCAGCAGTAGGACCCCGGGACAGGGGGCTAATAATTCACCCCTCCACTTT. This encodes CASSRTPGQGANNSPLHF. This chain uses TRBV6-1 with TRBJ1-6, with TRBD1 matching over 12 bases. Trimming cost V 5 bases and J 5 bases; bases outside gene matches: 10. In germline, CDR1 is MNHNS, CDR2 SASEGT. This CDR3 has 18 residues.